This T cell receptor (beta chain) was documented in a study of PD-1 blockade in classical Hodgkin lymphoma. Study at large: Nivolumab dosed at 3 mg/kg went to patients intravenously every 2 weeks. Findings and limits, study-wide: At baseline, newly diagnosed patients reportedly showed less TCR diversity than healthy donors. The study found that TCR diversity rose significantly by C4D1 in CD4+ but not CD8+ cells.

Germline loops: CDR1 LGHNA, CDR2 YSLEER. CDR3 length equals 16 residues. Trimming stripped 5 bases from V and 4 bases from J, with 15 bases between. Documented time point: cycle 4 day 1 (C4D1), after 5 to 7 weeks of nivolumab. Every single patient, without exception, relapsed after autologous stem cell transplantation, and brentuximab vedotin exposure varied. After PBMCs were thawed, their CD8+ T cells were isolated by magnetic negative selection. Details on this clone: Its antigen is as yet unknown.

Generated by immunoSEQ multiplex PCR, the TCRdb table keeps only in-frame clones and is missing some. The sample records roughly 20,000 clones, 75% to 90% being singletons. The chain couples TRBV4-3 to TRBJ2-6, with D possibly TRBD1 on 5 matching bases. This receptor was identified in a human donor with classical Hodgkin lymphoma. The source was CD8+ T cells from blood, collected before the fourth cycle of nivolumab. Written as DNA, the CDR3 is TGCGCCAGCAGCACCGAGCCAGGGTCCGGGGCCAACGTCCTGACTTTC. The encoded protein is CASSTEPGSGANVLTF.